This T cell receptor beta chain came from a study of cytomegalovirus exposure and HLA in healthy donors. PCR amplification relied on 60 Vbeta primers (plus 13 Jbeta primers). The table came from immunoSEQ multiplex PCR; TCRdb's copy has only in-frame clones and leaves some out. The sample lists just over 95,000 clones; more than 60% were seen once. The CDR3 totals 17 residues. Germline values: CDR1 SGHDT, CDR2 YYEEEE. V dropped 0 bases and J dropped 3; count of bases not matched to a gene: 9. This clone was detected a few times. Its target is not known. Broader study findings: Only CMV serostatus was available as immune exposure information. Across HLA loci, a later analysis found differing TCR association rates, with DRB1 most and HLA-C fewest. Excluded: some indistinguishable V segments such as TRBV6-2 and TRBV6-3. Several of the most significant clusters appeared linked to common viral pathogens, based on a later analysis.

The specimen was PBMCs. The receptor's source is a human donor in good health. The chain employs TRBV5-6 and TRBJ2-1; TRBD1 agrees at 7 bases. This chain's CDR3 is CASSLVGGTVGYNEQFF. CDR3 nucleotides: TGTGCCAGCAGCTTGGTTGGTGGGACAGTTGGCTACAATGAGCAGTTCTTC.